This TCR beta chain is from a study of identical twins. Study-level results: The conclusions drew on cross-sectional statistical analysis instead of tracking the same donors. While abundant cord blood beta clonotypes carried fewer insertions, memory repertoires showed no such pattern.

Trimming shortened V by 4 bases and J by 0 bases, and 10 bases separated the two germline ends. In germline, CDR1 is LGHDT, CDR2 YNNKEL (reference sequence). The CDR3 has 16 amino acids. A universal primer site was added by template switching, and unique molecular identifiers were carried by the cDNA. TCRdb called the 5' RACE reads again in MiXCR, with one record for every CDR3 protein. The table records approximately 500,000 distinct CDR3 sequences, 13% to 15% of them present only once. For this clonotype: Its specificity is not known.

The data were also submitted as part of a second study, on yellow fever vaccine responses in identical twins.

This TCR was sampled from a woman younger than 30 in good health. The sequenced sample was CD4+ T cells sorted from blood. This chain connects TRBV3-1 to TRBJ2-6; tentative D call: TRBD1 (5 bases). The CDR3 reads CASSRGSNSGANVLTF. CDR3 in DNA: TGTGCCAGCAGCCGGGGCTCCAACTCTGGGGCCAACGTCCTGACTTTC.